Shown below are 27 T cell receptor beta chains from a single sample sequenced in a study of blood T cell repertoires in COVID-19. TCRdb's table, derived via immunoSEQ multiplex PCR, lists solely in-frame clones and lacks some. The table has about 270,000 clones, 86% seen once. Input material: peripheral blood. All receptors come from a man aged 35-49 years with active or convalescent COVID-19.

Written as DNA, the CDR3 is TGTGCCAGCAGTCCCTCAGGGGATGCTGAAGCTTTCTTT. Translation gives CASSPSGDAEAFF. The genes are TRBV12-3 or TRBV12-4 and TRBJ1-1, with a possible D match to TRBD1 (6 bases). Trimming removed 5 bases from V and 6 bases from J, with 13 bases in between. The CDR3 runs 13 residues.

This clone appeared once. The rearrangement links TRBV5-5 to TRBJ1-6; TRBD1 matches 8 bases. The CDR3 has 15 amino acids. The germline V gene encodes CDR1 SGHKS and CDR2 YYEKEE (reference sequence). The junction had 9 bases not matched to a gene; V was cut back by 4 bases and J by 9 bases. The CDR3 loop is CASSIGQGMASPLHF. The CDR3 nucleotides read TGTGCCAGCAGCATAGGACAGGGTATGGCTTCACCCCTCCACTTT.

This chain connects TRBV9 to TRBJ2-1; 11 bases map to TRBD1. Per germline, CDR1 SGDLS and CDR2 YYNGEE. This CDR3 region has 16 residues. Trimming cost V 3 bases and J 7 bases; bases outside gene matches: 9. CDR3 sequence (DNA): TGTGCCAGCAGCGCCGCCGGACAGGGGGCAGCGAATGAGCAGTTCTTC. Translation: CASSAAGQGAANEQFF.

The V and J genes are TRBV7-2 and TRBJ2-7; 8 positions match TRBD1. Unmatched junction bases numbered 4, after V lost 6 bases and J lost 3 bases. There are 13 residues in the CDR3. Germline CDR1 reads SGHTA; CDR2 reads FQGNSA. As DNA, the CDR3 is TGTGCCAGCAGTTCAGGGGGCCGCTACGAGCAGTACTTC. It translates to CASSSGGRYEQYF.

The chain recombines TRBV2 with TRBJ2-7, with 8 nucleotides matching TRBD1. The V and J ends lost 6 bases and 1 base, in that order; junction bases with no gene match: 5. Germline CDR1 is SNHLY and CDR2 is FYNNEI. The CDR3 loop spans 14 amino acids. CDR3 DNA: TGTGCCAGCAGAACGGACAGGGCTTCCTACGAGCAGTACTTC. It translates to CASRTDRASYEQYF.

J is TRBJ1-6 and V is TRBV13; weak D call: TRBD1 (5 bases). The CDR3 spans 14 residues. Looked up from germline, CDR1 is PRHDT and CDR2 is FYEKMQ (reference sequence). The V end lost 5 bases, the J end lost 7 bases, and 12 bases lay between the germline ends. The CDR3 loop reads CASSSRVGNSPLHF. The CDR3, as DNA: TGTGCCAGCAGCAGCAGGGTTGGGAATTCACCCCTCCACTTT.

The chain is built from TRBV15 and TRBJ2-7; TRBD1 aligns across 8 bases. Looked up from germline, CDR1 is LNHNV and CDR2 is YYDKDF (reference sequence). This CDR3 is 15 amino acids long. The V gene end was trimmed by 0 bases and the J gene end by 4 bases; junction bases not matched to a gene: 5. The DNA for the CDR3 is TGTGCCACCAGCAGAGATTTGAACAGGGGGTACGAGCAGTACTTC. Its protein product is CATSRDLNRGYEQYF.

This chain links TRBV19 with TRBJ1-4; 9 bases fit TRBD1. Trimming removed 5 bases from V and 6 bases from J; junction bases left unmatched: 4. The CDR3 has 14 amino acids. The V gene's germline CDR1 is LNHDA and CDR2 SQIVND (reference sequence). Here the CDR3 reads CASSPRDRDEKLFF. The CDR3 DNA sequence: TGTGCCAGTAGTCCCCGGGACAGGGATGAAAAACTGTTTTTT.

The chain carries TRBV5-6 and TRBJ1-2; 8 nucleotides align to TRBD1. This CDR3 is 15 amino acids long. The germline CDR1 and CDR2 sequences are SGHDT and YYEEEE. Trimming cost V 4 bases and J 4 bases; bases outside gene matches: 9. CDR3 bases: TGTGCCAGCAGCCCAGGGACAGGCATAACCTATGGCTACACCTTC. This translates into CASSPGTGITYGYTF.

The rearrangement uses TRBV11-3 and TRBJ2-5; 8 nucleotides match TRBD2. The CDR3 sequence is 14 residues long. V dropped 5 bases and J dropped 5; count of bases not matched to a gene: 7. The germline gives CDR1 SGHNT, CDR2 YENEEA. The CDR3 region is CASSPRTSRETQYF. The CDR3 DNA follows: TGTGCCAGCAGCCCCCGGACTAGCAGGGAGACCCAGTACTTC.

The CDR3 bases are TGTGCCAGTAGTATAAGAGCGGAGGGGATTGATGAGCAGTTCTTC. As protein: CASSIRAEGIDEQFF. The genes are TRBV19 and TRBJ2-1; the D gene is possibly TRBD2 (6 bases). The CDR3 is 15 amino acids. CDR1 LNHDA and CDR2 SQIVND come from the germline V gene (reference sequence). V lost 2 bases and J 8 bases, leaving 16 bases between the germline ends.

The CDR3 sequence: CASSLGDTRREKLFF. In nucleotides, the CDR3 is TGTGCCAGCAGCTTAGGGGACACACGAAGGGAAAAACTGTTTTTT. The rearrangement uses TRBV7-9 and TRBJ1-4, with a tentative D call TRBD1 (6 bases). The CDR3 sequence is 15 residues long. Trimming cost V 1 base and J 8 bases, with 14 bases left between them. CDR1 is SEHNR, CDR2 FQNEAQ, per germline (reference sequence).

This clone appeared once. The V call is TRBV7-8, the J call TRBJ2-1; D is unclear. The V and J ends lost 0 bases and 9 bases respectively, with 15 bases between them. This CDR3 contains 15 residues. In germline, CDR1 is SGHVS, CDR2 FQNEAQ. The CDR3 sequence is CASSLAAPRSGEQFF. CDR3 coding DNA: TGTGCCAGCAGCTTAGCGGCACCCAGGTCTGGTGAGCAGTTCTTC.

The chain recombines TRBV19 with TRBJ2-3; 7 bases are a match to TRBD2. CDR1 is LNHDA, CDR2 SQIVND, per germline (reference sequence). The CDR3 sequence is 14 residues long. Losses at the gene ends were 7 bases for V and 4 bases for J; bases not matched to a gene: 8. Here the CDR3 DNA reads TGTGCCAGTACTCCAGCGGGACGGGCAGATACGCAGTATTTT. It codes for CASTPAGRADTQYF.

DNA for the CDR3: TGTGCCATCAGTGATAAGGGGGAGGGGGACATCGAGCAGTACTTC. Translation: CAISDKGEGDIEQYF. The rearrangement links TRBV10-3 to TRBJ2-7; a possible D gene is TRBD2 (7 bases). Per germline, CDR1 ENHRY and CDR2 SYGVKD. V was cut by 3 bases and J by 6 bases, with 18 bases left in between. The CDR3 spans 15 residues.

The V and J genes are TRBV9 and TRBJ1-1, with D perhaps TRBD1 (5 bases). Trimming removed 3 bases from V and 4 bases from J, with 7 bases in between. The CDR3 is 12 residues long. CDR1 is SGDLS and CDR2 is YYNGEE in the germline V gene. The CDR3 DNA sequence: TGTGCCAGCAGCGATCAGGGCACTGAAGCTTTCTTT. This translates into CASSDQGTEAFF.

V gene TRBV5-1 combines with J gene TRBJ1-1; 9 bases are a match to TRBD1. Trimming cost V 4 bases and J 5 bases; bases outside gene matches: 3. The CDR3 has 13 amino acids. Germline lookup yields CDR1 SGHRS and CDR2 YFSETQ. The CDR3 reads CASSRTGVTEAFF. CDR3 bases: TGCGCCAGCAGCAGGACAGGGGTTACTGAAGCTTTCTTT.

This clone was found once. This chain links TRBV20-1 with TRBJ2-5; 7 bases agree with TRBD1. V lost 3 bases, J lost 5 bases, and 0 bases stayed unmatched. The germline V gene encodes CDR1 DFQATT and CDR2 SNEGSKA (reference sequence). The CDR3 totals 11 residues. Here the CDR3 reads CSARTGETQYF. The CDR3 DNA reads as TGCAGTGCTAGGACAGGGGAGACCCAGTACTTC.

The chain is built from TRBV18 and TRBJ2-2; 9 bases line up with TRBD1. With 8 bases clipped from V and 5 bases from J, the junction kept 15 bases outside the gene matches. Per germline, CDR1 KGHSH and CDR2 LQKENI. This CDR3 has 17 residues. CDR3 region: CASPPREGQGGTGELFF. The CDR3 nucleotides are TGTGCCAGCCCGCCCCGAGAGGGACAGGGAGGAACCGGGGAGCTGTTTTTT.

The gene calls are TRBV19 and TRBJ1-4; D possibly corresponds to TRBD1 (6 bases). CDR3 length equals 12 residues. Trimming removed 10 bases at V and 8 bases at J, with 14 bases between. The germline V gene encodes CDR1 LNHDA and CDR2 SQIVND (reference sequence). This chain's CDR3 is CATVGQSEKLFF. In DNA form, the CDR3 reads TGTGCCACCGTCGGACAGTCAGAAAAACTGTTTTTT.

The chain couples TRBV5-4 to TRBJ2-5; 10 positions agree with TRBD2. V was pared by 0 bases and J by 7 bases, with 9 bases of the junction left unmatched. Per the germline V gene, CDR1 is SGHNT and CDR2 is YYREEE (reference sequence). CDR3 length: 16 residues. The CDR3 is CASSLDRTSGPLTQYF. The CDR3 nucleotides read TGTGCCAGCAGCTTGGATAGGACTAGCGGCCCTTTGACCCAGTACTTC.

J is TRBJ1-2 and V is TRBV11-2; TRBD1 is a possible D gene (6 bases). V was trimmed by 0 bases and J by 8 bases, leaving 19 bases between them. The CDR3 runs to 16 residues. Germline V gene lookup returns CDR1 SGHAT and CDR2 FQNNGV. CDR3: CASSLDGISGEDGYTF. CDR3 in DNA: TGTGCCAGCAGCTTAGATGGGATATCAGGGGAAGACGGCTACACCTTC.

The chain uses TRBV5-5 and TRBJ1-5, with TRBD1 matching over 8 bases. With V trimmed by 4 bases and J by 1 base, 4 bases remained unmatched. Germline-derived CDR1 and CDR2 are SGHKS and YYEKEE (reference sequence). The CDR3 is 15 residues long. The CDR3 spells CASSRTGSSNQPQHF. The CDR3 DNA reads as TGTGCCAGCAGCCGGACAGGGTCAAGCAATCAGCCCCAGCATTTT.

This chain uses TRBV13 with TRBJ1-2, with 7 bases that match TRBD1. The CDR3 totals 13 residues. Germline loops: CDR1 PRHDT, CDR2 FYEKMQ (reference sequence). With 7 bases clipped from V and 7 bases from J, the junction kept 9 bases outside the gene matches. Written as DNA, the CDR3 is TGTGCCAGCACCCAGACAGGGACCGGTGGCTACACCTTC. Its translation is CASTQTGTGGYTF.

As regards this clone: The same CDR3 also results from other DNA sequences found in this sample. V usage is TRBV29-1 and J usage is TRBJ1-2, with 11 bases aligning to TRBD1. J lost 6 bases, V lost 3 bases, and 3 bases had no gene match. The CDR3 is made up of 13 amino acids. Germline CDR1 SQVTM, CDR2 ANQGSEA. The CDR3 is CSVEGQGENGYTF. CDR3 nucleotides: TGCAGCGTTGAGGGACAGGGGGAGAATGGCTACACCTTC.

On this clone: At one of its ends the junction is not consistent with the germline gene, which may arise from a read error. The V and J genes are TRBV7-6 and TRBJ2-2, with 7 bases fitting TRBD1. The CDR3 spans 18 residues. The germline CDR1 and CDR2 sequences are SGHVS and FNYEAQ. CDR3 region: CASSLGWDSQSNTGELFF. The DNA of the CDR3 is TGTGCCAGCAGTTTAGGTTGGGACAGTCAGTCGAACACCGGGGAGCTGTTTTTT.

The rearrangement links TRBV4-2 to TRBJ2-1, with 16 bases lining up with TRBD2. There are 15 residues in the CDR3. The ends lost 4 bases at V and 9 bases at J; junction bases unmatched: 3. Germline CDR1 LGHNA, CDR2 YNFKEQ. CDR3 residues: CASSPGLAGGGEQFF. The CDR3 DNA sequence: TGTGCCAGCAGCCCGGGACTAGCGGGAGGGGGTGAGCAGTTCTTC.